The 27 T cell receptor beta chains reported below all come from one sample, sequenced in a study of blood T cell repertoires in COVID-19. TCRdb's copy holds only in-frame clones and misses some; the assay was immunoSEQ multiplex PCR. The sample includes more than 300,000 clones, over 75% seen only once; the top ten take 10%. The specimen was PBMCs or T cells enriched from blood (not recorded which). The receptors were sampled from a woman younger than 30 who had recovered from COVID-19.

The genes are TRBV28 and TRBJ1-5, with a tentative D call TRBD1 (6 bases). V was clipped by 5 bases and J by 0 bases, with 11 bases between them. From germline, CDR1 is MDHEN and CDR2 SYDVKM. This CDR3 region has 15 residues. The CDR3 region has the DNA TGTGCCAGCAGTGACGGACAGAGTAGCAATCAGCCCCAGCATTTT. Its translation: CASSDGQSSNQPQHF. The full variable domain, in which reference TRBV28 and TRBJ1-5 provide the parts outside the CDR3, is DVKVTQSSRYLVKRTGEKVFLECVQDMDHENMFWYRQDPGLGLRLIYFSYDVKMKEKGDIPEGYSVSREKKERFSLILESASTNQTSMYLCASSDGQSSNQPQHFGDGTRLSIL.

This chain connects TRBV7-8 to TRBJ1-6; 7 nucleotides line up with TRBD1. The V gene's germline CDR1 is SGHVS and CDR2 FQNEAQ. After removal of 9 bases from V and 10 bases from J, the junction contained 15 bases not matched to a gene. CDR3 length: 15 amino acids. This CDR3 is CASQRFRDSSSPLHF. DNA of the CDR3: TGTGCCAGTCAGCGTTTCCGGGACAGTTCCTCACCCCTCCACTTT.

This clone was recorded only once. This chain connects TRBV19 to TRBJ2-1; no reliable D call. The length of the CDR3 is 14 residues. Trimming removed 5 bases from V and 2 bases from J, with 10 bases in between. CDR1 and CDR2 from the germline V gene are LNHDA and SQIVND (reference sequence). The CDR3 sequence is CASSVPEAYNEQFF. CDR3 in DNA: TGTGCCAGTAGTGTACCAGAGGCCTACAATGAGCAGTTCTTC. The complete variable domain, with remaining parts taken from reference TRBV19 and TRBJ2-1, reads DGGITQSPKYLFRKEGQNVTLSCEQNLNHDAMYWYRQDPGQGLRLIYYSQIVNDFQKGDIAEGYSVSREKKESFPLTVTSAQKNPTAFYLCASSVPEAYNEQFFGPGTRLTVL.

The V call is TRBV2, the J call TRBJ1-1; D may be TRBD1 (5 bases). The CDR3 consists of 14 residues. The germline V and J ends were trimmed by 6 bases and 6 bases, with 17 bases remaining between them. Germline CDR1 SNHLY, CDR2 FYNNEI. The CDR3 sequence is CASRTGLTPPEAFF. In DNA, the CDR3 is TGTGCCAGCAGAACAGGTTTAACCCCGCCTGAAGCTTTCTTT.

The chain is built from TRBV5-4 and TRBJ2-1; TRBD2 matches at 15 bases. This CDR3 is built from 15 residues. J was trimmed by 9 bases and V by 2 bases; bases with no gene match: 3. In germline, CDR1 is SGHNT, CDR2 YYREEE (reference sequence). CDR3 residues: CASSLGTSGRSEQFF. The CDR3 nucleotides are TGTGCCAGCAGCTTAGGGACTAGCGGGAGGAGTGAGCAGTTCTTC.

About this clone: Other DNA sequences in this specimen translate into the identical CDR3. This chain connects TRBV19 to TRBJ1-1, with TRBD1 as a possible D gene (6 bases). Germline V CDR1 and CDR2: LNHDA, SQIVND (reference sequence). The CDR3 spans 14 residues. V dropped 1 base and J dropped 4 bases, with 10 bases sitting between them. The chain's CDR3 is CASSIGQGSTEAFF. The CDR3, as DNA: TGTGCCAGTAGTATAGGCCAGGGGAGCACTGAAGCTTTCTTT.

The genes are TRBV10-3 and TRBJ1-2; no clear D gene. The CDR3 is 14 amino acids. The V end lost 0 bases, the J end lost 0 bases, and 5 bases lay between the germline ends. Germline V lookup: CDR1 ENHRY, CDR2 SYGVKD. CDR3 loop: CAISESETNYGYTF. The CDR3 coding sequence is TGTGCCATCAGTGAGTCGGAGACTAACTATGGCTACACCTTC.

This clone was found a few times. The gene calls are TRBV10-2 and TRBJ1-2; TRBD1 might be the D (6 bases). This CDR3 has 15 amino acids. Looked up from germline, CDR1 is WSHSY and CDR2 is SAAADI. V shed 6 bases and J shed 3 bases, with 17 bases lying between them. The chain's CDR3 is CASRDFGGWDYGYTF. Here the CDR3 DNA reads TGCGCCAGCAGGGACTTTGGGGGCTGGGACTATGGCTACACCTTC.

The chain links TRBV6-5 to TRBJ1-1; possibly TRBD1 for D (5 bases). Trimming stripped 2 bases from V and 3 bases from J, with 10 bases between. This CDR3 has 14 amino acids. Germline CDR1 MNHEY, CDR2 SVGAGI. The CDR3 DNA sequence: TGTGCCAGCAGTTACGCGGGGGGGGACACTGAAGCTTTCTTT. It specifies CASSYAGGDTEAFF.

This rearrangement joins TRBV2 to TRBJ2-2, with D unresolved. Germline V gene sequence: CDR1 SNHLY, CDR2 FYNNEI. The CDR3 totals 13 residues. The V end lost 8 bases, the J end lost 4 bases, and 11 bases lay between the germline ends. The CDR3 sequence: CASRAVSTGELFF. As DNA, the CDR3 is TGTGCCAGCCGCGCCGTTAGCACCGGGGAGCTGTTTTTT.

The gene calls are TRBV7-9 and TRBJ2-3; 7 nucleotides agree with TRBD1. Trimming took 5 bases from V and 0 from J; bases not matched to a gene: 17. There are 19 residues in the CDR3. Germline CDR1 is SEHNR and CDR2 is FQNEAQ (reference sequence). The CDR3 is CASSQHPLGQVPSTDTQYF. CDR3 nucleotide sequence: TGTGCCAGCAGCCAACATCCCTTAGGACAGGTCCCTAGCACAGATACGCAGTATTTT.

This clone was seen just once. The V gene is TRBV2, the J gene TRBJ1-2; TRBD1 is a possible D gene (6 bases). V was cut by 4 bases and J by 4 bases, with 13 bases left in between. The CDR3 extends over 14 amino acids. Germline CDR1 is SNHLY and CDR2 is FYNNEI. This CDR3 is CASSGDISGYGYTF. The CDR3, as DNA: TGTGCCAGCAGTGGGGACATCTCCGGCTATGGCTACACCTTC.

The V gene is TRBV11-2, the J gene TRBJ2-1, with D maybe TRBD1 (6 bases). Germline CDR1 and CDR2: SGHAT and FQNNGV. With 5 bases removed from V and 3 bases from J, the gap between germline ends came to 14 bases. The CDR3 spans 15 residues. The CDR3 loop is CASSPIQGLYNEQFF. CDR3 sequence (DNA): TGTGCCAGCAGCCCGATACAGGGCCTCTACAATGAGCAGTTCTTC.

The chain couples TRBV4-1 to TRBJ2-1; 7 bases fit TRBD2. The CDR3 spans 16 residues. Per the germline V gene, CDR1 is MGHRA and CDR2 is YSYEKL. Trimming removed 6 bases from V and 0 bases from J; junction bases left unmatched: 8. CDR3 region: CASSPTRGSSYNEQFF. The CDR3 DNA sequence: TGCGCCAGCAGTCCCACGCGGGGGAGCTCCTACAATGAGCAGTTCTTC.

This clone was found many times. The V call is TRBV4-1, the J call TRBJ2-1; 12 bases line up with TRBD1. V was clipped by 4 bases and J by 6 bases; unmatched bases: 7. The CDR3 length is 16 residues. Germline-derived CDR1 and CDR2 are MGHRA and YSYEKL. CDR3 sequence: CASSREPGQGANEQFF. The CDR3 DNA is TGCGCCAGCAGCCGCGAACCGGGACAGGGGGCCAATGAGCAGTTCTTC.

The chain employs TRBV10-1 and TRBJ2-7; 8 nucleotides match TRBD1. Per the germline V gene, CDR1 is WNHNN and CDR2 is SYGVQD (reference sequence). The CDR3 spans 16 residues. V lost 3 bases and J lost 1; bases outside the gene matches: 8. CDR3 residues: CASSDRRTGNSYEQYF. Written as DNA, the CDR3 is TGCGCCAGCAGTGACCGACGGACAGGGAATTCCTACGAGCAGTACTTC.

This sequence joins TRBV27 and TRBJ1-1; TRBD1 aligns across 10 bases. The CDR3 loop spans 14 amino acids. Germline trimming cut 3 bases from V and 8 bases from J; bases unmatched to any gene: 6. Germline CDR1 and CDR2: MNHEY and SMNVEV (reference sequence). The CDR3 here is CASSFLTGGSEAFF. The CDR3 DNA sequence: TGTGCCAGCAGTTTTCTGACAGGGGGCTCCGAAGCTTTCTTT.

The chain couples TRBV5-1 to TRBJ2-3; 7 nucleotides line up with TRBD2. This CDR3 is built from 16 residues. Germline V gene sequence: CDR1 SGHRS, CDR2 YFSETQ. Unmatched junction bases numbered 4, after V lost 0 bases and J lost 0 bases. Here the CDR3 reads CASSLARDYSTDTQYF. The CDR3 nucleotides read TGCGCCAGCAGCTTGGCCCGGGACTATAGCACAGATACGCAGTATTTT.

The V and J genes are TRBV3-1 (or the pseudogene TRBV3-2) and TRBJ2-4, with D tentatively TRBD2 (7 bases). V lost 4 bases, J lost 7 bases, and 14 bases lay in between. Germline assignment: CDR1 LGHDT and CDR2 YNNKEL (reference sequence). The CDR3 totals 14 residues. CDR3 amino acids: CASSPESGGNIQYF. In DNA, the CDR3 is TGTGCCAGCAGCCCCGAATCGGGGGGCAACATTCAGTACTTC.

Written as DNA, the CDR3 is TGTGCCAGCAGAACCGGGACAGTGATTTTGGCTAACTATGGCTACACCTTC. Translated, it gives CASRTGTVILANYGYTF. The V gene is TRBV7-9, the J gene TRBJ1-2; 7 bases agree with TRBD1. CDR1 is SEHNR and CDR2 is FQNEAQ in the germline V gene (reference sequence). CDR3 size: 17 residues. Trimming took 6 bases from V and 0 from J; bases not matched to a gene: 13. The variable domain in full, completed from reference TRBV7-9 and TRBJ1-2, reads DTGVSQNPRHKITKRGQNVTFRCDPISEHNRLYWYRQTLGQGPEFLTYFQNEAQLEKSRLLSDRFSAERPKGSFSTLEIQRTEQGDSAMYLCASRTGTVILANYGYTFGSGTRLTVV.

V usage is TRBV7-2 and J usage is TRBJ1-1; D is uncertain. Germline CDR1 is SGHTA and CDR2 is FQGNSA. CDR3 length: 13 amino acids. Trimming shortened V by 6 bases and J by 7 bases, and 15 bases separated the two germline ends. The CDR3 here is CASSSNQALEAFF. CDR3 coding DNA: TGTGCCAGCAGTTCTAATCAGGCCCTTGAAGCTTTCTTT.

The CDR3 loop reads CASSESPMRSTDTQYF. CDR3 nucleotide sequence: TGTGCCAGCAGTGAATCCCCTATGAGGTCCACAGATACGCAGTATTTT. The gene calls are TRBV6-1 and TRBJ2-3; no reliable D call. CDR1 MNHNS and CDR2 SASEGT come from the germline V gene. The CDR3 contains 16 residues. V was clipped by 2 bases and J by 2 bases, with 14 bases between them.

The chain links TRBV27 to TRBJ2-7; TRBD1 matches 11 bases. The germline CDR1 and CDR2 sequences are MNHEY and SMNVEV (reference sequence). V was clipped by 4 bases and J by 3 bases; unmatched bases: 2. This CDR3 spans 14 amino acids. CDR3: CASSSGTGGYEQYF. The CDR3 nucleotides are TGTGCCAGCAGTTCCGGGACAGGGGGCTACGAGCAGTACTTC.

CDR3 coding DNA: TGTGCCAGCTCACCACTTCTTGGGACAGGGCGAGAGAACACTGAAGCTTTCTTT. Its protein product is CASSPLLGTGRENTEAFF. The chain recombines TRBV18 with TRBJ1-1, with 9 bases aligning to TRBD1. With V trimmed by 1 base and J by 1 base, 10 bases remained unmatched. The CDR3 sequence is 18 residues long. CDR1 and CDR2 from the germline V gene are KGHSH and LQKENI.

V usage is TRBV7-9 and J usage is TRBJ2-7, with D possibly TRBD2 on 6 matching bases. Trimming removed 10 bases at V and 3 bases at J, with 16 bases between. The CDR3 sequence is 13 residues long. The germline V gene has CDR1 SEHNR and CDR2 FQNEAQ (reference sequence). CDR3 bases: TGTGCCACCGTACGGGAGAGCCACTACGAGCAGTACTTC. Amino acids: CATVRESHYEQYF.

The chain links TRBV11-1 to TRBJ1-1; no clear D. CDR1 is SGHAT and CDR2 is FQDESV in the germline V gene (reference sequence). This CDR3 is 15 amino acids long. With 6 bases removed from V and 0 bases from J, the gap between germline ends came to 14 bases. The CDR3 loop reads CASSQRGVLNTEAFF. The CDR3 bases are TGTGCCAGCAGTCAACGGGGAGTTTTGAACACTGAAGCTTTCTTT.

This sequence joins TRBV15 and TRBJ1-5; no clear D. The CDR3 runs to 19 residues. Germline lookup yields CDR1 LNHNV and CDR2 YYDKDF (reference sequence). V lost 0 bases to trimming and J lost 2 bases, with 20 bases between them. This CDR3 reads CATSRDRIGGGYGNQPQHF. As DNA, the CDR3 is TGTGCCACCAGCAGAGATAGGATCGGAGGAGGGTACGGCAATCAGCCCCAGCATTTT. Filled out from reference TRBV15 and TRBJ1-5, the complete variable domain reads DAMVIQNPRYQVTQFGKPVTLSCSQTLNHNVMYWYQQKSSQAPKLLFHYYDKDFNNEADTPDNFQSRRPNTSFCFLDIRSPGLGDTAMYLCATSRDRIGGGYGNQPQHFGDGTRLSIL.